The 32 T cell receptor beta chains presented below share a single source sample, sequenced in a study of shared clonotypes between healthy human individuals. Repertoires were generated with immunoSEQ multiplex PCR, while TCRdb's copy carries only in-frame clones and drops some. The sample holds 2 million to 2.5 million clones, 80% to 95% seen once. The sample consisted of naive CD4+ T cells from PBMCs. The subset here: CD45RA+ positively selected. The receptors were sampled from a man aged 18 to 35 in good health. Some clones in this sample may be carry-over from other donors' samples.

This clone was seen a single time. V is TRBV5-1 and J is TRBJ1-1; D gene ambiguous. V lost 4 bases, J lost 4 bases, and 11 bases lay in between. The germline CDR1 and CDR2 sequences are SGHRS and YFSETQ. The CDR3 consists of 13 residues. The CDR3 DNA reads TGCGCCAGCAGCCCCGTGGTCGGCACTGAAGCTTTCTTT. Residues: CASSPVVGTEAFF.

This clone was picked up a small number of times. This CDR3 is also generated by other DNA sequences in the sample. The chain uses TRBV30 and TRBJ1-1; D is unclear. This CDR3 region has 14 residues. Germline CDR1 is GTSNPN and CDR2 is SVGIG (reference sequence). V lost 1 base to trimming and J lost 4 bases, with 13 bases between them. In nucleotides, the CDR3 is TGTGCCTGGAGTGGGACCGCGCTAGGCACTGAAGCTTTCTTT. Translated, it gives CAWSGTALGTEAFF. The full variable domain, completed using reference TRBV30 and TRBJ1-1, is SQTIHQWPATLVQPVGSPLSLECTVEGTSNPNLYWYRQAAGRGLQLLFYSVGIGQISSEVPQNLSASRPQDRQFILSSKKLLLSDSGFYLCAWSGTALGTEAFFGQGTRLTVV.

To note about this clone: The identical CDR3 is also encoded by other nucleotide sequences in the sample. The chain uses TRBV28 and TRBJ2-5; D unresolved. This CDR3 is built from 12 residues. V lost 3 bases and J 7 bases, leaving 9 bases between the germline ends. CDR1 and CDR2 from the germline V gene are MDHEN and SYDVKM. CDR3 protein: CASSLSLGTQYF. The CDR3 nucleotides are TGTGCCAGCAGTTTGTCTTTAGGGACCCAGTACTTC.

J is TRBJ1-3 and V is TRBV7-2; the D gene is possibly TRBD1 (5 bases). V lost 6 bases and J 0 bases, leaving 9 bases between the germline ends. The V gene's germline CDR1 is SGHTA and CDR2 FQGNSA. The CDR3 loop spans 14 amino acids. This CDR3 reads CASSPDSSGNTIYF. DNA of the CDR3: TGTGCCAGCAGTCCCGACAGCTCTGGAAACACCATATATTTT.

A remark on this clone: A far bigger clonotype differs at one base, so this is likely a read error. The same CDR3 arises from other DNA sequences in this sample as well. V gene TRBV5-5 combines with J gene TRBJ1-2, with a tentative D call TRBD1 (5 bases). CDR1 and CDR2 (germline): SGHKS, YYEKEE (reference sequence). Trimming left V 2 bases short and J 1 base short, with 6 bases between. The CDR3 sequence is 13 residues long. The CDR3 coding sequence is TGTGCCAGCAGCTTAGACAGTAACTATGGCTACACCTTC. The encoded protein is CASSLDSNYGYTF.

J is TRBJ1-5 and V is TRBV27, with no clear D. Trimming pared 2 bases from V and 4 bases from J, leaving 18 bases between. The CDR3 is 17 residues long. Germline CDR1 MNHEY, CDR2 SMNVEV (reference sequence). The CDR3 sequence is CASSLSAASAPNQPQHF. Here the CDR3 DNA reads TGTGCCAGCAGTTTAAGTGCTGCGTCGGCTCCAAATCAGCCCCAGCATTTT.

The chain couples TRBV7-3 to TRBJ2-2, with 8 bases matching TRBD2. Germline assignment: CDR1 SGHTA and CDR2 FQGTGA. Trimming at V came to 1 base and at J to 4 bases, leaving 5 bases not matched to a gene. The CDR3 length is 16 residues. CDR3 coding DNA: TGTGCCAGCAGCTTAAGTCCGGGAGGGACCACCGGGGAGCTGTTTTTT. It yields the protein CASSLSPGGTTGELFF.

The chain is built from TRBV27 and TRBJ2-3, with 9 bases fitting TRBD2. This CDR3 has 18 residues. Germline trimming cut 6 bases from V and 2 bases from J; bases unmatched to any gene: 15. Germline loops: CDR1 MNHEY, CDR2 SMNVEV (reference sequence). CDR3 protein: CASSLLSVLAGNTDTQYF. The CDR3 coding sequence is TGTGCCAGCAGCCTATTATCTGTACTAGCGGGCAACACAGATACGCAGTATTTT.

This CDR3 reads CASSLAMSGLLELFF. As DNA, the CDR3 is TGTGCCAGCAGCTTAGCGATGTCAGGACTATTGGAGCTGTTTTTT. This rearrangement joins TRBV7-8 to TRBJ2-2; a possible D gene is TRBD2 (6 bases). Trimming removed 0 bases from V and 10 bases from J, with 15 bases in between. This CDR3 spans 15 amino acids. Germline lookup yields CDR1 SGHVS and CDR2 FQNEAQ.

This clone was recorded only once. Other DNA variants within this sample encode the same CDR3. The chain uses TRBV5-1 and TRBJ1-1; 9 bases fit TRBD1. Germline values: CDR1 SGHRS, CDR2 YFSETQ. The V gene end was trimmed by 4 bases and the J gene end by 3 bases; junction bases not matched to a gene: 4. There are 14 residues in the CDR3. The CDR3 coding sequence is TGCGCCAGCAGCCTACAGGGGGCGGACACTGAAGCTTTCTTT. This encodes CASSLQGADTEAFF.

This chain uses TRBV30 with TRBJ2-7; the match to TRBD2 covers 14 bases. Germline V gene sequence: CDR1 GTSNPN, CDR2 SVGIG (reference sequence). The CDR3 length is 16 residues. J was trimmed by 2 bases and V by 1 base; bases with no gene match: 4. CDR3 sequence reads: CAWSAKGLAGAYEQYF. CDR3 nucleotide sequence: TGTGCCTGGAGTGCCAAGGGACTAGCGGGAGCCTACGAGCAGTACTTC.

Details on this clone: The same CDR3 also results from other DNA sequences found in this sample. The chain uses TRBV5-4 and TRBJ1-3; D is unresolved. With 2 bases removed from V and 0 bases from J, the gap between germline ends came to 9 bases. The germline gives CDR1 SGHNT, CDR2 YYREEE (reference sequence). The CDR3 has 15 amino acids. Written as DNA, the CDR3 is TGTGCCAGCAGCTTACCGGGTGACTCTGGAAACACCATATATTTT. It translates to CASSLPGDSGNTIYF.

DNA for the CDR3: TGTGCCAGTTCTCCTTCCGGGGGGGGAAACACTGAAGCTTTCTTT. Encoded protein: CASSPSGGGNTEAFF. The V and J genes are TRBV19 and TRBJ1-1; a weak D match, TRBD1 (5 bases). The V gene lost 8 bases and the J gene lost 2 bases, with 18 bases spanning the gap. CDR3 size: 15 residues. Germline assignment: CDR1 LNHDA and CDR2 SQIVND (reference sequence).

This clone showed up just once. The DNA for the CDR3 is TGCGCCAGCAGCCGTGGACTAGCGGGAGTAGCCGGGGAGCTGTTTTTT. Protein product: CASSRGLAGVAGELFF. The chain is built from TRBV4-1 and TRBJ2-2, with 13 bases identical to TRBD2. CDR1 and CDR2 (germline): MGHRA, YSYEKL. J was trimmed by 6 bases and V by 4 bases; bases with no gene match: 5. This CDR3 spans 16 amino acids.

This sequence joins TRBV7-2 and TRBJ2-1; tentative D call: TRBD2 (5 bases). Trimming took off 2 bases at V and 3 bases at J, with 8 bases between the two ends. This CDR3 region has 14 residues. Per the germline V gene, CDR1 is SGHTA and CDR2 is FQGNSA. The CDR3 protein is CASSLPGNYNEQFF. CDR3 in DNA: TGTGCCAGCAGCTTACCCGGGAACTACAATGAGCAGTTCTTC.

The J gene is TRBJ2-5, the V gene TRBV2; D is unresolved. V was pared by 3 bases and J by 13 bases, with 12 bases between. Looked up from germline, CDR1 is SNHLY and CDR2 is FYNNEI. The CDR3 is 11 amino acids. The CDR3 sequence: CASSDATNPYF. CDR3 DNA: TGTGCCAGCAGTGATGCCACTAACCCGTACTTC.

The chain uses TRBV5-4 and TRBJ2-5; D may match TRBD1 or TRBD2 (5 bases each). V was pared by 4 bases and J by 4 bases, with 20 bases between. Germline V gene data show CDR1 as SGHNT and CDR2 as YYREEE (reference sequence). CDR3 length equals 16 residues. CDR3 nucleotides: TGTGCCAGCAGCCTCGGGACCTCCACCGGTGTAGAGACCCAGTACTTC. It is translated as CASSLGTSTGVETQYF.

The chain has TRBV7-9 and TRBJ2-2; D uncertain. This CDR3 comprises 14 residues. Germline lookup yields CDR1 SEHNR and CDR2 FQNEAQ (reference sequence). V was cut by 0 bases and J by 6 bases, with 8 bases left in between. The DNA of the CDR3 is TGTGCCAGCAGCTTAGCGTCCGGCCCCGGGGAGCTGTTTTTT. Translation: CASSLASGPGELFF.

The chain uses TRBV6-5 and TRBJ2-7; D is ambiguous. This CDR3 is built from 12 residues. CDR1 and CDR2 from the germline V gene are MNHEY and SVGAGI. Trimming left V 5 bases short and J 9 bases short, with 14 bases between. CDR3 loop: CASSQGVGVQYF. The CDR3 nucleotides read TGTGCCAGCAGTCAAGGAGTCGGCGTGCAGTACTTC.

In nucleotides, the CDR3 is TGTGCCAGCAGCGAAGGAGGCATTAATAATGGTGGCTACACCTTC. Protein product: CASSEGGINNGGYTF. The chain is built from TRBV28 and TRBJ1-2; D not resolved. The V end was cut by 6 bases, the J end by 7 bases, with 21 bases between. The CDR3 runs to 15 residues. The germline V gene has CDR1 MDHEN and CDR2 SYDVKM.

J is TRBJ2-1 and V is TRBV7-6; 7 bases fit TRBD1. This CDR3 region has 16 residues. Losses at the gene ends were 5 bases for V and 2 bases for J; bases not matched to a gene: 9. Germline V gives CDR1 SGHVS, CDR2 FNYEAQ. CDR3 residues: CASSPMGQNTYNEQFF. DNA of the CDR3: TGTGCCAGCAGCCCTATGGGACAGAATACCTACAATGAGCAGTTCTTC.

V and J are TRBV5-1 and TRBJ1-2; a possible D gene is TRBD1 (5 bases). Germline CDR1 and CDR2: SGHRS and YFSETQ. CDR3 size: 18 residues. V was trimmed by 1 base and J by 3 bases, leaving 22 bases between them. The CDR3 reads CASSLIGGGPFPDYGYTF. In DNA, the CDR3 is TGCGCCAGCAGCTTGATTGGGGGGGGACCCTTCCCTGACTATGGCTACACCTTC.

This clone came up a few times. This sequence joins TRBV28 and TRBJ1-2; 7 bases are shared with TRBD1. Germline V gene lookup returns CDR1 MDHEN and CDR2 SYDVKM. Trimming cost V 3 bases and J 4 bases; bases outside gene matches: 2. The length of the CDR3 is 13 residues. The CDR3 DNA is TGTGCCAGCAGTTTGGACAGGCCCTATGGCTACACCTTC. Translated, it gives CASSLDRPYGYTF.

This clone was seen a handful of times. The CDR3 sequence: CATLAEQYF. The CDR3 nucleotides are TGTGCCACCCTGGCCGAGCAGTACTTC. V is TRBV19 and J is TRBJ2-7; D gene ambiguous. The germline CDR1 and CDR2 sequences are LNHDA and SQIVND (reference sequence). The CDR3 is 9 amino acids. Trimming took off 10 bases at V and 6 bases at J, with 7 bases between the two ends.

CDR3 nucleotide sequence: TGCGCCAGCAGCTTGGCTTTAAATACGCAGTATTTT. Protein sequence: CASSLALNTQYF. This chain links TRBV5-1 with TRBJ2-3; D gene unclear. Germline CDR1 is SGHRS and CDR2 is YFSETQ. The CDR3 is 12 residues long. V lost 0 bases, J lost 7 bases, and 6 bases lay in between. The full variable domain, completed using reference TRBV5-1 and TRBJ2-3, is KAGVTQTPRYLIKTRGQQVTLSCSPISGHRSVSWYQQTPGQGLQFLFEYFSETQRNKGNFPGRFSGRQFSNSRSEMNVSTLELGDSALYLCASSLALNTQYFGPGTRLTVL.

The chain couples TRBV27 to TRBJ1-5; D is undetermined. Germline CDR1 is MNHEY and CDR2 is SMNVEV (reference sequence). The CDR3 sequence is 16 residues long. V was pared by 5 bases and J by 5 bases, with 19 bases between. DNA of the CDR3: TGTGCCAGCAGTGCCTTCTTGCTCAGCGGGGATCAGCCCCAGCATTTT. This translates into CASSAFLLSGDQPQHF.

The V call is TRBV6-1, the J call TRBJ1-2; D is unclear. The V end lost 5 bases, the J end lost 8 bases, and 18 bases lay between the germline ends. The CDR3 has 14 residues. Germline loops: CDR1 MNHNS, CDR2 SASEGT. The CDR3 sequence is CASSRLNNRSGYTF. In DNA form, the CDR3 reads TGTGCCAGCAGTCGCCTGAACAACCGGTCCGGCTACACCTTC.

This chain joins TRBV19 and TRBJ1-1, with unresolved D. CDR1 is LNHDA and CDR2 is SQIVND in the germline V gene (reference sequence). With 4 bases removed from V and 0 bases from J, the gap between germline ends came to 12 bases. The CDR3 covers 15 residues. CDR3 residues: CASSTGRSMNTEAFF. CDR3 in DNA: TGTGCCAGTAGTACAGGACGGAGCATGAACACTGAAGCTTTCTTT.

The chain recombines TRBV30 with TRBJ2-2; TRBD2 might be the D (6 bases). This CDR3 comprises 16 residues. V was shortened by 3 bases and J by 5 bases, with 19 bases between the two germline ends. Germline lookup yields CDR1 GTSNPN and CDR2 SVGIG (reference sequence). This CDR3 reads CAWSVGRSGGTGELFF. The CDR3 DNA is TGTGCCTGGAGCGTAGGGAGATCCGGAGGGACCGGGGAGCTGTTTTTT.

With respect to this clone: No DNA is shown, since the ends of the CDR3 on it are uncertain; the CDR3 is the one TCRdb lists. The chain is built from TRBV11-2 and TRBJ2-5; TRBD1 is taken as the D call from the table, unchecked against the DNA. The CDR3 numbers 19 amino acids, ends counted. CDR1 is SGHAT and CDR2 is FQNNGV in the germline V gene. The CDR3 loop is CASSLVRARDRQSQETQYF.

V and J are TRBV2 and TRBJ2-5, with TRBD2 identical over 8 bases. The germline V gene has CDR1 SNHLY and CDR2 FYNNEI. V lost 5 bases, J lost 5 bases, and 7 bases stayed unmatched. The CDR3 runs to 14 residues. Written as DNA, the CDR3 is TGTGCCAGCAGTCCGACTAGCGTGAGGGAGACCCAGTACTTC. It is translated as CASSPTSVRETQYF.

J is TRBJ1-4 and V is TRBV4-3; D remains ambiguous. Trimming cost V 1 base and J 3 bases, with 6 bases left between them. The germline CDR1 and CDR2 sequences are LGHNA and YSLEER. The CDR3 covers 14 residues. This chain's CDR3 is CASSQAGPNEKLFF. CDR3 in DNA: TGCGCCAGCAGCCAAGCTGGCCCTAATGAAAAACTGTTTTTT.